Described below is a single T cell receptor beta chain sequence and its context. Which antigen it targets is not known. No much larger clone exists at a distance of one base, and base qualities are not known. CDR1 is given as SGHTA and CDR2 as FQGNSA, both from the germline V gene. The trim is 5 bases for V and 0 bases for J, with a gap of 13 bases between the germline ends. Including the terminal cysteine and phenylalanine, the CDR3 comprises 15 residues. Only CDR3 DNA is held: 45 bases, read in frame from base 1. The CDR3 regions of human TCRbeta chains were analyzed by immunosequencing. The authors' pipeline ran thus. TCRs in the repertoires were matched against a reference library of SARS-CoV-2-specific TCRs that had been generated with the MIRA antigen-specificity platform. Breadth was defined as the fraction of unique TCRs that were SARS-CoV-2-associated. Depth was defined as the fraction of total T cells that were SARS-CoV-2-associated. Using the MIRA data, each spike-specific TCR was assigned both to the spike region to which the TCR was reactive and to a CD4 or CD8 class. Log10-transformed breadth and depth values were compared by one-way ANOVA with Sidak's multiple comparisons tests. TCRdb holds this immuneACCESS table with in-frame rearrangements only. Some clones are missing; in checked studies, unresolved V genes explain under half, and the rest has no known cause. From that table come the V and J calls and clone size; the DNA was used to work out D and trimming. Counted in this sample were tens of thousands of clones; about 89% of them appeared once. The top ten clonotypes cover just under 2% of the sample.

The sample belongs to a study of T cell responses to AZD1222 COVID-19 vaccine listed by TCRdb under 2021. For context, the study as a whole: AZD1222 recipients whose second dose came at about 4 weeks and those whose second dose came at about 12 weeks were combined into one group, since spike-specific TCR depth and breadth did not differ between the two schedules. A total of under 250 trial participants underwent TCR sequencing, of whom around 210 had received two doses of AZD1222 and 26 had received two doses of the MenACWY control vaccine. Trial participants were enrolled by age into subgroups of 18-55, 56-69 and 70-plus years, and about 150, 27 and 61 TCR-sequenced participants, respectively, were included in these subgroups.

The sample's time point label, in plain terms: baseline before first vaccination. The vaccinee samples were drawn from two UK trials, COV001 and COV002, one of which was a single-blind randomized controlled phase 2/3 trial testing AZD1222 (ChAdOx1 nCoV-19) in healthy adults. For TCRbeta chain sequencing, PBMC samples were collected from trial participants at day 0 and at day 28 after the second dose. General findings and caveats noted by the study authors: Conclusions about previously exposed vaccinees are limited, since just five to seven AZD1222 recipients were seropositive for SARS-CoV-2 at baseline. Participants were mostly white British and included more females than males, and it was suggested by the authors that clonal diversity may have been underestimated. The 56-69-year group was small, and its depth increase did not reach significance, likely because of low power. Reportedly, almost half of the unique spike-specific TCRs recognized epitopes lying outside the regions that are mutated in the B.1.351 and B.1.1.7 variants. Spike-specific TCR breadth and depth rose significantly after two AZD1222 doses compared with day 0 and with MenACWY recipients. Because no day 14 peak-response samples were available, the repertoires could be characterized only after the peak T cell response. The vaccine-associated CD4 TCRs covered the entire spike protein, and the dominant responses fell in regions 160-218 and 743-854.

Sequencing was performed on peripheral blood, taken on day 0 of AZD1222 vaccination. The TCR comes from an adult in good health. Here the chain combines TRBV7-2 and TRBJ1-1; the best D guess is TRBD1, with 6 bases matching. This receptor carries the CDR3 CASSPRQEMNTEAFF. Here is the DNA: TGTGCCAGCAGCCCCCGACAGGAAATGAACACTGAAGCTTTCTTT.